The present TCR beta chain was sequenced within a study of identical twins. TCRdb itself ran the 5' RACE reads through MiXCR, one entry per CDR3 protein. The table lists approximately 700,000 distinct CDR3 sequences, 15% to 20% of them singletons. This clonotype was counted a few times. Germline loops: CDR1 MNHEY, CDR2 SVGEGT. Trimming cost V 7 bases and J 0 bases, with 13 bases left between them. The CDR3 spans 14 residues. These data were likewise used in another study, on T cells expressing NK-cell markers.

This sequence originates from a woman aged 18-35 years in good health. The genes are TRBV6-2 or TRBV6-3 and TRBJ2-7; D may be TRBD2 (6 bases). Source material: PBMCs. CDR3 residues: CASNRDFTSYEQYF. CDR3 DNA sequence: TGTGCCAGCAACCGGGACTTTACCTCCTACGAGCAGTACTTC.